These 10 T cell receptor beta chains share one sample of origin, sequenced in a study of blood T cell repertoires in COVID-19. Method: immunoSEQ multiplex PCR; TCRdb's copy keeps in-frame clones and lacks some. This repertoire shows 250,000 or so clones, about nine tenths found once; its top ten account for just under 9%. The sequencing sample was made of peripheral blood. The receptors shown here come from a man aged 35-49 years with active or convalescent COVID-19.

The V and J genes are TRBV3-1 (or the pseudogene TRBV3-2) and TRBJ2-5; D gene ambiguous. Germline lookup yields CDR1 LGHDT and CDR2 YNNKEL (reference sequence). The V and J ends lost 5 bases and 1 base respectively, with 8 bases between them. The CDR3 extends over 13 amino acids. For the CDR3, the DNA is TGTGCCAGCAGCGGCACAAGCCAAGAGACCCAGTACTTC. It is translated as CASSGTSQETQYF.

The chain joins TRBV13 to TRBJ2-5; 15 positions agree with TRBD2. The CDR3 spans 16 residues. J was trimmed by 4 bases and V by 5 bases; bases with no gene match: 5. The germline CDR1 and CDR2 sequences are PRHDT and FYEKMQ (reference sequence). CDR3 DNA sequence: TGTGCCAGCAGCCAGAGGACTAGCGGGGGGGCAGAGACCCAGTACTTC. Protein sequence: CASSQRTSGGAETQYF.

This rearrangement joins TRBV12-3 or TRBV12-4 to TRBJ2-1, with 7 bases aligning to TRBD2. The CDR3 spans 12 residues. Germline trimming cut 3 bases from V and 8 bases from J; bases unmatched to any gene: 1. This chain's CDR3 is CASSLGGYEQFF. As DNA, the CDR3 is TGTGCCAGCAGTTTGGGAGGGTATGAGCAGTTCTTC.

This clone showed up just once. In nucleotides, the CDR3 is TGTGCCTGGAGTAGGGACAGGGTCTCCTACGAGCAGTACTTC. This encodes CAWSRDRVSYEQYF. This chain connects TRBV30 to TRBJ2-7, with 9 positions matching TRBD1. CDR3 length equals 14 residues. With V trimmed by 2 bases and J by 0 bases, 2 bases remained unmatched. The germline gives CDR1 GTSNPN, CDR2 SVGIG (reference sequence).

Notes on this clone: A read error may be the cause here, since a much bigger clone is one base away. The chain has TRBV12-3 or TRBV12-4 and TRBJ1-2; TRBD1 aligns across 9 bases. CDR3 length equals 13 residues. Unmatched junction bases numbered 5, after V lost 4 bases and J lost 8 bases. The CDR3 DNA is TGTGCCAGCAGTTCAAGACAGGGGGGAGGCTACACCTTC. This encodes CASSSRQGGGYTF.

This clone was detected once. The rearrangement links TRBV15 to TRBJ1-5; the match to TRBD1 covers 8 bases. Germline assignment: CDR1 LNHNV and CDR2 YYDKDF (reference sequence). CDR3 size: 15 residues. V lost 3 bases to trimming and J lost 4 bases; unmatched junction nucleotides: 5. CDR3 coding DNA: TGTGCCACCAGCAGCGGACAGGGCAAAAATCAGCCCCAGCATTTT. Protein: CATSSGQGKNQPQHF.

This clone has a count of ten or more. The rearrangement links TRBV11-2 to TRBJ1-5; TRBD1 matches 8 bases. CDR1 SGHAT and CDR2 FQNNGV come from the germline V gene. The CDR3 loop spans 16 amino acids. V was clipped by 1 base and J by 6 bases; unmatched bases: 8. The CDR3 coding sequence is TGTGCCAGCAGCTTAGCCGGACAGGGAAGGGGTCAGCCCCAGCATTTT. Amino acid sequence: CASSLAGQGRGQPQHF.

The rearrangement links TRBV9 to TRBJ1-1, with 7 bases identical to TRBD1. The CDR3 has 12 amino acids. Germline CDR1 and CDR2: SGDLS and YYNGEE. Trimming took 3 bases from V and 12 from J; bases not matched to a gene: 8. The CDR3 region is CASSDTGEETFF. The CDR3 DNA reads TGTGCCAGCAGCGACACAGGGGAGGAAACTTTCTTT.

V is TRBV30 and J is TRBJ2-7; TRBD2 is a possible D gene (6 bases). Trimming cost V 4 bases and J 2 bases, with 12 bases left between them. Germline V gene data show CDR1 as GTSNPN and CDR2 as SVGIG (reference sequence). There are 13 residues in the CDR3. CDR3 nucleotide sequence: TGTGCCTGGAATTCAGGCGGGGCCTACGAGCAGTACTTC. Protein: CAWNSGGAYEQYF.

This clone has a handful of counts. The chain carries TRBV7-9 and TRBJ2-1; 8 bases fit TRBD2. The CDR3 is 13 amino acids. Trimming removed 0 bases from V and 13 bases from J; junction bases left unmatched: 5. In germline, CDR1 is SEHNR, CDR2 FQNEAQ (reference sequence). CDR3 loop: CASSLARAGDQFF. The CDR3 coding sequence is TGTGCCAGCAGCTTAGCGAGAGCGGGAGACCAGTTCTTC.